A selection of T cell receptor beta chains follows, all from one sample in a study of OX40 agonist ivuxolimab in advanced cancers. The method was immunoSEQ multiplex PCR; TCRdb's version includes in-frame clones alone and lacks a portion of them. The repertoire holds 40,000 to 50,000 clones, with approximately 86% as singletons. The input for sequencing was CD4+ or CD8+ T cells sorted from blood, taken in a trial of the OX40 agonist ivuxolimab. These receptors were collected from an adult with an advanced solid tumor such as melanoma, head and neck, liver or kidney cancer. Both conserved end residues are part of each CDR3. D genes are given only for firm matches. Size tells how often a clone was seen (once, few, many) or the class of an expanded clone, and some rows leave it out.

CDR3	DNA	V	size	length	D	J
CASSLRLAGSYYEQYF	TGTGCCAGCAGCCTGAGACTAGCGGGGAGCTACTACGAGCAGTACTTC	TRBV13	.	16	TRBD2	TRBJ2-7
CASSQDLGSQRTEAFF	TGCGCCAGCAGCCAAGATCTCGGCAGCCAGCGTACTGAAGCTTTCTTT	TRBV4-3	.	16	.	TRBJ1-1
CASSFSKSLAQHF	TGTGCCAGCAGTTTCTCAAAATCGTTGGCCCAGCATTTT	TRBV27	.	13	.	TRBJ1-5
CASSQARGLRQPQHF	TGTGCCAGCAGCCAAGCAAGGGGGCTACGACAGCCCCAGCATTTT	TRBV4-2	.	15	TRBD1	TRBJ1-5
CASSPEGFRHVSGNTIYF	TGTGCCAGCAGCCCGGAGGGTTTCAGACATGTCTCTGGAAACACCATATATTTT	TRBV7-2	.	18	.	TRBJ1-3
CASSRGTEAFF	TGTGCCAGCTCTCGGGGCACTGAAGCTTTCTTT	TRBV6-1	.	11	.	TRBJ1-1
CASSLGQLYEQYF	TGTGCCAGCAGCTTGGGGCAGCTCTACGAGCAGTACTTC	TRBV5-5	.	13	.	TRBJ2-7
CASSFLGQGVNYGYTF	TGTGCCAGCAGTTTTTTAGGACAGGGGGTAAACTATGGCTACACCTTC	TRBV27	once	16	TRBD1	TRBJ1-2
CASTPSYSSGNTIYF	TGTGCCAGTACCCCTTCCTATAGCTCTGGAAACACCATATATTTT	TRBV9	.	15	.	TRBJ1-3
CASSSTGITYNEQFF	TGTGCCAGCAGTTCGACAGGGATAACCTACAATGAGCAGTTCTTC	TRBV6-5	.	15	TRBD1	TRBJ2-1
CASSFRTSPTGELFF	TGTGCCAGCAGTTTTCGGACTAGCCCCACCGGGGAGCTGTTTTTT	TRBV27	.	15	TRBD2	TRBJ2-2
CASSPTNLGTGGTEAFF	TGTGCCAGCAGCCCCACGAACCTAGGGACAGGGGGTACTGAAGCTTTCTTT	TRBV12-1	.	17	.	TRBJ1-1
CASSQGRDLALSEQYF	TGCGCCAGCAGCCAAGGAAGGGATCTAGCATTATCCGAGCAGTACTTC	TRBV4-1	once	16	.	TRBJ2-7
CASSMERQGNTGELFF	TGTGCCAGTAGTATGGAGCGGCAGGGCAACACCGGGGAGCTGTTTTTT	TRBV19	.	16	.	TRBJ2-2
CASSLDRQPYNYGYTF	TGTGCCAGCAGCTTAGATCGGCAGCCATACAACTATGGCTACACCTTC	TRBV7-9	.	16	.	TRBJ1-2
CASSKPGAPTNEKLFF	TGTGCCAGCAGTAAACCGGGAGCGCCAACTAATGAAAAACTGTTTTTT	TRBV2	.	16	.	TRBJ1-4
CASTRGPYNSPLHF	TGTGCCAGCACCAGGGGACCATATAATTCACCCCTCCACTTT	TRBV27	.	14	.	TRBJ1-6
CASSILLPQAVREKLFF	TGTGCCAGTAGTATCCTTCTCCCCCAGGCGGTCCGGGAAAAACTGTTTTTT	TRBV19	.	17	.	TRBJ1-4
CASSRAIGDTEAFF	TGCGCCAGCAGCCGGGCTATAGGGGACACTGAAGCTTTCTTT	TRBV5-1	.	14	.	TRBJ1-1
CASSKGYTGELFF	TGTGCCAGTAGTAAGGGTTACACCGGGGAGCTGTTTTTT	TRBV19	.	13	.	TRBJ2-2
CASSYGDRVDEKLFF	TGTGCCAGCAGTTACGGCGACAGGGTTGATGAAAAACTGTTTTTT	TRBV6-6	once	15	TRBD1	TRBJ1-4
CASSGRGGAFF	TGTGCCAGCAGCGGGCGGGGTGGAGCTTTCTTT	TRBV9	.	11	.	TRBJ1-1
CASSQPTGYGYTF	TGTGCCAGCAGTCAACCGACAGGATATGGCTACACCTTC	TRBV27	.	13	.	TRBJ1-2
CSAVGGTSYEQYF	TGCAGCGCTGTGGGAGGGACTTCCTACGAGCAGTACTTC	TRBV29-1	.	13	TRBD2	TRBJ2-7
CASSVTNPGLPWVEQYF	TGTGCCAGCAGTGTTACCAATCCGGGACTACCGTGGGTCGAGCAGTACTTC	TRBV7-9	.	17	TRBD2	TRBJ2-7
CASSFLGSVYGYTF	TGTGCCAGCAGTTTTCTGGGTTCCGTCTATGGCTACACCTTC	TRBV27	.	14	.	TRBJ1-2
CASSPGPFSSYGYTF	TGTGCCAGCAGCCCCGGGCCCTTCTCTTCCTATGGCTACACCTTC	TRBV6-5	.	15	.	TRBJ1-2
CASSYSGTGTDTQYF	TGTGCCAGCAGTTATAGCGGGACTGGCACAGATACGCAGTATTTT	TRBV11-2	few	15	TRBD2	TRBJ2-3
CASSPGHYSNQPQHF	TGCGCCAGCAGCCCGGGACACTATAGCAATCAGCCCCAGCATTTT	TRBV4-1	.	15	.	TRBJ1-5
CASTEWGTNYGYTF	TGTGCCAGCACCGAATGGGGAACCAACTATGGCTACACCTTC	TRBV2	.	14	.	TRBJ1-2
CASSLESGSSPLHF	TGTGCCAGCAGCTTAGAATCCGGGAGCTCACCCCTCCACTTT	TRBV7-9	.	14	.	TRBJ1-6
CASSLGWELAGNTIYF	TGTGCCAGCAGCTTGGGATGGGAACTAGCTGGAAACACCATATATTTT	TRBV5-8	.	16	.	TRBJ1-3
CASSLDRLADSYEQYF	TGTGCCAGCAGTTTAGATAGACTAGCGGACTCCTACGAGCAGTACTTC	TRBV28	few	16	TRBD2	TRBJ2-7